This is a list of T cell receptor beta chains from one sample in a study of OX40 agonist ivuxolimab in advanced cancers. The assay was immunoSEQ multiplex PCR, and TCRdb's table has in-frame clones only and misses some. This table has over 55,000 clones, roughly 90% appearing once. Sample: CD4+ or CD8+ T cells sorted from blood, taken in a trial of the OX40 agonist ivuxolimab. The source is an adult with an advanced solid tumor such as melanoma, head and neck, liver or kidney cancer. CDR3s include the opening cysteine and the closing phenylalanine or tryptophan. A D gene is named only where the DNA matches it firmly. Expanded clones are given a class, and other clones once, few, many or no size at all.

>TRBV30|TRBD1|.|TRBJ2-7
CAWSRTGGGTYEQYF
TGTGCCTGGAGCCGAACAGGGGGCGGAACCTACGAGCAGTACTTC
>TRBV6-1|.|.|TRBJ1-5
CASSVSPSVYSNQPQHF
TGTGCCAGCAGTGTCTCTCCGTCCGTCTATAGCAATCAGCCCCAGCATTTT
>TRBV6-5|.|.|TRBJ1-1
CASSPGGGEAFF
TGTGCCAGCAGTCCCGGGGGGGGTGAAGCTTTCTTT
>TRBV7-9|TRBD1|few|TRBJ1-1
CASSSQGGTEAFF
TGTGCCAGCAGTTCCCAGGGGGGCACTGAAGCTTTCTTT
>TRBV4-1|TRBD2|once|TRBJ2-3
CASSQDISGTDTQYF
TGCGCCAGCAGCCAAGATATTAGCGGGACAGATACGCAGTATTTT
>TRBV10-1|TRBD2|.|TRBJ2-1
CASSPSGSSYNEQFF
TGCGCCAGCAGTCCTAGCGGGAGTTCCTACAATGAGCAGTTCTTC
>TRBV4-2|TRBD2|.|TRBJ2-2
CASSQEKRDLNTGELFF
TGTGCCAGCAGCCAAGAAAAGCGGGACTTAAACACCGGGGAGCTGTTTTTT
>TRBV15|TRBD1|.|TRBJ2-7
CATSRGGTAAYEQYF
TGTGCCACCAGCAGAGGGGGGACAGCCGCATACGAGCAGTACTTC
>TRBV6-1|.|.|TRBJ1-2
CASSGSSRGRAGGYTF
TGTGCCAGCAGTGGATCTTCGAGGGGCAGGGCTGGAGGCTACACCTTC
>TRBV29-1|TRBD2|.|TRBJ2-5
CSAEGLAARETQYF
TGCAGCGCCGAGGGACTAGCGGCCCGGGAGACCCAGTACTTC
>TRBV11-2|TRBD2|.|TRBJ2-7
CASSLLPGGPGEQYF
TGTGCCAGCAGCTTATTACCGGGAGGGCCAGGCGAGCAGTACTTC
>TRBV28|.|.|TRBJ2-2
CASSFPRLAGELFF
TGTGCCAGCAGTTTCCCCCGTTTGGCCGGGGAGCTGTTTTTT
>TRBV10-2|TRBD1|.|TRBJ1-2
CASRDSQGASRGYTF
TGCGCCAGCAGGGACTCACAGGGGGCGAGTAGGGGCTACACCTTC
>TRBV21-1|.|.|TRBJ2-4
CASSRGERPTKNIQYF
TGTGCCAGCAGCAGAGGGGAAAGGCCCACCAAAAACATTCAGTACTTC
>TRBV7-9|.|.|TRBJ2-1
CASSSVRVDEQFF
TGTGCCAGCAGCTCCGTCCGGGTCGATGAGCAGTTCTTC
>TRBV14|.|.|TRBJ1-3
CASSLLFGPPSTIYF
TGTGCCAGCAGCCTTTTATTCGGACCTCCGAGCACCATATATTTT
>TRBV19|.|.|TRBJ2-5
CASGRRETQYF
TGTGCCAGTGGACGGCGAGAGACCCAGTACTTC
>TRBV7-8|.|.|TRBJ1-2
CASSSERGGYTF
TGTGCCAGCAGCTCTGAGCGGGGCGGCTACACCTTC
>TRBV27|TRBD2|.|TRBJ2-3
CASSLTSTMDTQYF
TGTGCCAGCAGTTTGACTAGCACGATGGATACGCAGTATTTT
>TRBV10-3|TRBD1|.|TRBJ2-5
CAISERQGGQETQYF
TGTGCCATCAGTGAAAGACAGGGGGGCCAAGAGACCCAGTACTTC
>TRBV5-1|TRBD1|once|TRBJ2-1
CASSPPLPRTGDNEQFF
TGCGCCAGCAGCCCCCCCCTGCCCAGGACAGGGGACAATGAGCAGTTCTTC
>TRBV11-2|.|.|TRBJ2-3
CASGQGGSGTDTQYF
TGTGCCAGCGGACAAGGGGGGTCAGGAACAGATACGCAGTATTTT
>TRBV6-6|.|.|TRBJ2-7
CASRSTGIGYEQYF
TGTGCCAGTAGATCAACAGGGATCGGGTACGAGCAGTACTTC
>TRBV7-2|TRBD1|.|TRBJ2-2
CASSLQDRWNTGELFF
TGTGCCAGCAGCTTACAGGACAGGTGGAACACCGGGGAGCTGTTTTTT
>TRBV28|TRBD2|.|TRBJ2-3
CASSLVAGGTDTQYF
TGTGCCAGCAGTTTAGTGGCGGGGGGCACAGATACGCAGTATTTT
>TRBV13|TRBD2|once|TRBJ2-3
CASSRPGLANTDTQYF
TGTGCCAGCAGCCGACCGGGACTAGCGAATACAGATACGCAGTATTTT
>TRBV5-1|.|.|TRBJ2-1
CASSSRVDNEQFF
TGCGCCAGCAGCTCAAGGGTAGACAATGAGCAGTTCTTC